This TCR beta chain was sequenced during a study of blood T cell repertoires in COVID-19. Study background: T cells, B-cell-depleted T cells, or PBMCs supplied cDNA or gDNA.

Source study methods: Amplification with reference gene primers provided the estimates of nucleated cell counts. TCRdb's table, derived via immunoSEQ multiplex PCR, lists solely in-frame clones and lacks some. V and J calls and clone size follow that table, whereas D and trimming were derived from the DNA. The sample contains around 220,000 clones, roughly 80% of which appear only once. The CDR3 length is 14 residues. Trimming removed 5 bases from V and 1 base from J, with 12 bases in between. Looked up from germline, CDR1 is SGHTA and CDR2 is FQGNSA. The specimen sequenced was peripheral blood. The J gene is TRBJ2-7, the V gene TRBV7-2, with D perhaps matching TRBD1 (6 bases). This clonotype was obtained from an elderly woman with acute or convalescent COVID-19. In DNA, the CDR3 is TGTGCCAGCAGCACCACCGGGACATCCTACGAGCAGTACTTC. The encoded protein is CASSTTGTSYEQYF.